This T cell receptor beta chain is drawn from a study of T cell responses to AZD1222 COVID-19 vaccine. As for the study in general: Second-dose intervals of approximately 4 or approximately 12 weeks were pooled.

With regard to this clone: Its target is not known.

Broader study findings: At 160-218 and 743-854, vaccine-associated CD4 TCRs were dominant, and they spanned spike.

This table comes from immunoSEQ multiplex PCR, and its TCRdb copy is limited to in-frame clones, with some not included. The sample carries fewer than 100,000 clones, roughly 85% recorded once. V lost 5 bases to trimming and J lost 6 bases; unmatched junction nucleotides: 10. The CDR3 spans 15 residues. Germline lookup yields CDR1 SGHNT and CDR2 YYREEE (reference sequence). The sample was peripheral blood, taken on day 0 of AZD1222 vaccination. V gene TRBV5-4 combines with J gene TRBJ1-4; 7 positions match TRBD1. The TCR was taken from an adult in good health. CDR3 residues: CASSSWAGGDEKLFF. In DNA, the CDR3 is TGTGCCAGCAGTTCGTGGGCAGGGGGGGATGAAAAACTGTTTTTT.